This TCR beta chain emerged from a study of T cells in Graves' hyperthyroidism and ophthalmopathy. The study's findings and limits: The majority of expanded thyroid clonotypes above 0.001 also appeared in blood.

Details on this clonotype: Its target is not known.

RNA transcripts provided the source from which TCR beta CDR3 regions were amplified. In the first-round RT-PCR of the TCR CDR3, the HTBI primer set was used. TCRdb re-derived calls from the multiplex PCR reads in MiXCR, one entry per CDR3 protein. The profile shows 250,000 to 350,000 distinct CDR3 sequences, around 15% of them singletons. The sequence came from a woman between 55 and 75 years old with Graves' ophthalmopathy. Sequencing input: blood.

The CDR3 coding sequence is TGTGCCAGCAGTTACTCTCCTAGGGGTTTGGGGACTGAAGCTTTCTTT. It codes for CASSYSPRGLGTEAFF. This sequence joins TRBV6-6 and TRBJ1-1; D might be TRBD1 (5 bases). The CDR3 is 16 residues long. Per germline, CDR1 MNHNY and CDR2 SVGAGI (reference sequence). Trimming stripped 0 bases from V and 5 bases from J, with 16 bases between.